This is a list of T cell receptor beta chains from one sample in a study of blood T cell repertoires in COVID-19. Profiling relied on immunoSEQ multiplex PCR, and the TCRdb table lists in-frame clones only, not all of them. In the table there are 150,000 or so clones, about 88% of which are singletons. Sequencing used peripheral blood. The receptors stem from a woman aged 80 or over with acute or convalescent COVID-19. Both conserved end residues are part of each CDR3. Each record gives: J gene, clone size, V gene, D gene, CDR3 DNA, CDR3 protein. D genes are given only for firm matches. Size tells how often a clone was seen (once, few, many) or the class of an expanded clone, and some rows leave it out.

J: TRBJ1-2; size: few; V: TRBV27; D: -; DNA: TGTGCCAGCAGTTCTAGGGGGAACTATGGCTACACCTTC; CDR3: CASSSRGNYGYTF
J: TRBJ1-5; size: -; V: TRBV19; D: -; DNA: TGTGCCAGTAGTATTCGGGGAATGGCAGGCAATCAGCCCCAGCATTTT; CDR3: CASSIRGMAGNQPQHF
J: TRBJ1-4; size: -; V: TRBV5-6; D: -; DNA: TGTGCCAGCAGCTCAGTACAGGGTACTGAAAAACTGTTTTTT; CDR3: CASSSVQGTEKLFF
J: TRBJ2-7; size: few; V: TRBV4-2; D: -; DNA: TGTGCCAGCAGCCAAGAGAGCTTGTCCTTATACGAGCAGTACTTC; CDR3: CASSQESLSLYEQYF
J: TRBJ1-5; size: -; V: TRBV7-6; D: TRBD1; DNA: TGTGCCAGCAGCTCCGGGACAGGGGGAGAGCAGCCCCAGCATTTT; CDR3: CASSSGTGGEQPQHF
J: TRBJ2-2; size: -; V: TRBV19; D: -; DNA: TGTGCCAGTAGTTCCCCCCCGGGAGTAGGGAACACCGGGGAGCTGTTTTTT; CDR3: CASSSPPGVGNTGELFF
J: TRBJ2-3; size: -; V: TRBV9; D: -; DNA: TGTGCCAGCAGCGTAGGACAGGCTAGCACAGATACGCAGTATTTT; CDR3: CASSVGQASTDTQYF
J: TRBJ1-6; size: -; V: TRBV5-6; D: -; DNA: TGTGCCAGCAGCCTGGCATCGGGACTCTATAATTCACCCCTCCACTTT; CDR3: CASSLASGLYNSPLHF
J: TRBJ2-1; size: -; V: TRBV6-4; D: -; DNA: TGTGCCAGCAGCGCCCACATTGGTGTTGGTGAGCAGTTCTTC; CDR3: CASSAHIGVGEQFF
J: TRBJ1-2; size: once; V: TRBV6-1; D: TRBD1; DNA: TGTGCCAGCAGTGAGGTAGGGGGCACCTATGGCTACACCTTC; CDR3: CASSEVGGTYGYTF
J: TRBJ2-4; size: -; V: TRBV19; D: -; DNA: TGTGCCAGTAGTATAGTGCTCGGCGGCAGGGGATTAACCAAAAACATTCAGTACTTC; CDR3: CASSIVLGGRGLTKNIQYF
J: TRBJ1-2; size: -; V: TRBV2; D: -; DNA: TGTGCCAGCAGTGGCGATGGCTACACCTTC; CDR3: CASSGDGYTF
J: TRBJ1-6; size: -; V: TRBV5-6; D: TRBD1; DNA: TGTGCCAGCAGCTCGGGACAGAATAATTCACCCCTCCACTTT; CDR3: CASSSGQNNSPLHF
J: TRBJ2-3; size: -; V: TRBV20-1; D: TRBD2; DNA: TGCAGTGCTAGTCTAGCGGGGCCAGATACGCAGTATTTT; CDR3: CSASLAGPDTQYF
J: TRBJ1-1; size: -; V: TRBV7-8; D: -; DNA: TGTGCCAGCAGCTTGCGGGGCTATATCGAGACTGAAGCTTTCTTT; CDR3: CASSLRGYIETEAFF
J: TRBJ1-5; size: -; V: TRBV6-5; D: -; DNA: TGTGCCAGCAGTTACTCTTACAGGCAGCCCCAGCATTTT; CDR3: CASSYSYRQPQHF
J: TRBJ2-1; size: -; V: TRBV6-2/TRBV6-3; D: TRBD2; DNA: TGTGCCAGCAGTTACGGACTAGCGGGAAATAAGCAGTTCTTC; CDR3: CASSYGLAGNKQFF
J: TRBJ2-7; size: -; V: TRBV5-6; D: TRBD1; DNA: TGTGCCAGCAGCTTGTTGACAGGGAGTCACGAGCAGTACTTC; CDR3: CASSLLTGSHEQYF
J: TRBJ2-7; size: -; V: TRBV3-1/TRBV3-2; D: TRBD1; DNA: TGTGCCAGCAGCCAAGATGAAAGGGGACAGTCGGTCTACGAGCAGTACTTC; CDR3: CASSQDERGQSVYEQYF
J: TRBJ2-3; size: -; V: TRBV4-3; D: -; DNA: TGCGCCAGCAGCCAAGAGGGGCCACAGGTCCCAGATACGCAGTATTTT; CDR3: CASSQEGPQVPDTQYF
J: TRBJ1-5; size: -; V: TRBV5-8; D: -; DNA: TGTGCCAGCAGCCACCGACAGACAGCAGGTCAGCCCCAGCATTTT; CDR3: CASSHRQTAGQPQHF
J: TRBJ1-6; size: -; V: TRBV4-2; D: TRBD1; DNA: TGTGCCAGCAGCCAAGAACCAAGGCAGGGGGCGAATTCACCCCTCCACTTT; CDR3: CASSQEPRQGANSPLHF
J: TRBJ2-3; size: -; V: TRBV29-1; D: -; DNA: TGCAGCGCTATTACAGGGAGCAGCACAGATACGCAGTATTTT; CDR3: CSAITGSSTDTQYF
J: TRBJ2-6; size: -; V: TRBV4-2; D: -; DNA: TGTGCCAGCAGCCAGTCTAGCAAAGGTTACAAATCGGGCCAACGTCCTGACTTC; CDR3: CASSQSSKGYKSGQRPDF
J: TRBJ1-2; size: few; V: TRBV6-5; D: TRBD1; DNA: TGTGCCAGCAGCCAGGGACAGCGGCTTGGCTACACCTTC; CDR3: CASSQGQRLGYTF
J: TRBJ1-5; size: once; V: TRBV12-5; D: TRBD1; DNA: TGTGCTAGTGGCTACCAATTGACAGGGGGCGCCGATCAGCCCCAGCATTTT; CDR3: CASGYQLTGGADQPQHF
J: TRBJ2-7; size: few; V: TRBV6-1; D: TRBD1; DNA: TGTGCCAGCAGTGAGGGGACAGGGTTCTACGAGCAGTACTTC; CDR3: CASSEGTGFYEQYF
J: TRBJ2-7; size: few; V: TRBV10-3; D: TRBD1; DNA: TGTGCCATCAGTCCGCTCCGGGACAGAGCTTCCTACGAGCAGTACTTC; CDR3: CAISPLRDRASYEQYF
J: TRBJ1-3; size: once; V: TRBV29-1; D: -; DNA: TGCAGCGTTGCGACAGTTGGAAACACCATATATTTT; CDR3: CSVATVGNTIYF
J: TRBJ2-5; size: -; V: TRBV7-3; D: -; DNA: TGTGCCAGCAGCCGCGGGGGCTCGGGGTGGGAGACCCAGTACTTC; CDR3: CASSRGGSGWETQYF
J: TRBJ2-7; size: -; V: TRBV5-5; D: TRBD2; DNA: TGTGCCAGCCGGCTAGCGGGAGGGCCTTACGAGCAGTACTTC; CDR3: CASRLAGGPYEQYF
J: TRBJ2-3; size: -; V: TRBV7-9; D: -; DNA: TGTGCCAGCAGCCTCGGAGTAGATACGCAGTATTTT; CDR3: CASSLGVDTQYF
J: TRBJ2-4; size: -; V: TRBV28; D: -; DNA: TGTGCCAGCAGTTCGATACAGGGGAGGAACATTCAGTACTTC; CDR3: CASSSIQGRNIQYF
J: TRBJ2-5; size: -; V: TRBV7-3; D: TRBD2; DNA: TGTGCCAGCAGCTTAATAGCGGGCCAAGAGACCCAGTACTTC; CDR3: CASSLIAGQETQYF
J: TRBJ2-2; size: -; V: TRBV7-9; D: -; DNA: TGTGCCAGCAGCCGGGAAGCCGGGGAGCTGTTTTTT; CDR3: CASSREAGELFF
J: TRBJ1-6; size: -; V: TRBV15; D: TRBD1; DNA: TGTGCCACCACTACACGGGACAGCACCTCCTATAATTCACCCCTCCACTTT; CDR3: CATTTRDSTSYNSPLHF
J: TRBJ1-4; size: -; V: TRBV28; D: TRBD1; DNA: TGTGCCAGCGGGGGACAGTTTAATGAAAAACTGTTTTTT; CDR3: CASGGQFNEKLFF
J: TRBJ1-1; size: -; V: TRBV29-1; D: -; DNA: TGCAGCGTTGACGGGGACACTGAAGCTTTCTTT; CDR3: CSVDGDTEAFF
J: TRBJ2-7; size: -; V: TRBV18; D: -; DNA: TGTGCCAGCTCACCATCACAGCTCTCCTCCTACGAGCAGTACTTC; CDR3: CASSPSQLSSYEQYF
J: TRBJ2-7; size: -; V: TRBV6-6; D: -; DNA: TGTGCCAGCAGTAAGACAGGGACTGGCTACGAGCAGTACTTC; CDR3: CASSKTGTGYEQYF
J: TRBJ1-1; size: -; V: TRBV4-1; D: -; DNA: TGCGCCAGCACCCTCTCGCCTGGGCAGAACACTGAAGCTTTCTTT; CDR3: CASTLSPGQNTEAFF
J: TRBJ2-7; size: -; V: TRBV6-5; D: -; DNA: TGTGCCAGCAGGGGCTTTGGCTACGAGCAGTACTTC; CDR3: CASRGFGYEQYF
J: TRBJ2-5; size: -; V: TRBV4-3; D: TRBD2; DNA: TGCGCCAGCAGCCGCAATAGCGGGGGGCGAACAGCCCAGTACTTC; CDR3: CASSRNSGGRTAQYF
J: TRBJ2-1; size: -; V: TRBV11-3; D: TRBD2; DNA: TGTGCCAGCAGCTTACTAGCGGGAACCAACAATGAGCAGTTCTTC; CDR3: CASSLLAGTNNEQFF
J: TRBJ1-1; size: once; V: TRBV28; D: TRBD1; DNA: TGTGCCAGCACAGGGGGGAGTATGAACACTGAAGCTTTCTTT; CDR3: CASTGGSMNTEAFF
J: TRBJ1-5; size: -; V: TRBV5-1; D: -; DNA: TGCGCCCGCAGCCGGGGGGGGCCGGGGCAGCCCCAGCATTTT; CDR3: CARSRGGPGQPQHF
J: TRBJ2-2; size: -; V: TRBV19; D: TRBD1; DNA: TGTGCCAGTACCCGGGACAGGGTTGGGGAGCTGTTTTTT; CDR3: CASTRDRVGELFF
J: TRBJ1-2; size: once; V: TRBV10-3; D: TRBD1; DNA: TGTGCCATCAGTGACCAAGGACAGGGGGCAGTTTGGTATGGCTACACCTTC; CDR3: CAISDQGQGAVWYGYTF
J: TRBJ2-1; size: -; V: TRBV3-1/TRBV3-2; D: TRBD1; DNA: TGTGCCAGCAGCCAATTCGCGACAGGGGTTTACAATGAGCAGTTCTTC; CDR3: CASSQFATGVYNEQFF
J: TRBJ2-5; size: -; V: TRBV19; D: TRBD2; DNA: TGTGCCAGTAGTTCGGCTAGCGGGCGGGAGACCCAGTACTTC; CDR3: CASSSASGRETQYF
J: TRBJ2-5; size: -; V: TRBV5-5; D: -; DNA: TGTGCCAGCAGCCTACCAGCAGGGGAGGAGACCCAGTACTTC; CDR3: CASSLPAGEETQYF
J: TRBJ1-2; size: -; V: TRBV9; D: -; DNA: TGTGCCAGCAGCGTAGGTCCAGGGTCAGTGAAGTATGGCTACACCTTC; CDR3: CASSVGPGSVKYGYTF
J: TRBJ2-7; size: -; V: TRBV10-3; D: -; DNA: TGTGCCACCTCCGGGTCCTCCTACGAGCAGTACTTC; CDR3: CATSGSSYEQYF
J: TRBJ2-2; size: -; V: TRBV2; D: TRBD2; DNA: TGTGCCAGCGAAAAAAGCGGGAGGGCAACCGGGGAGCTGTTTTTT; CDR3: CASEKSGRATGELFF
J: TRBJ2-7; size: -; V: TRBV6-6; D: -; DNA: TGTGCCAGCGGAGCCGGGGGCTACGAGCAGTACTTC; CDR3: CASGAGGYEQYF
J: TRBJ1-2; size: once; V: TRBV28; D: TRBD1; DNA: TGTGCCAGCAGTTTAACAGGGGTTTCTAACTATGGCTACACCTTC; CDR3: CASSLTGVSNYGYTF